The TCR beta chain described here comes from a study of T-cell reconstitution after alpha-beta-depleted transplantation in children. Unique molecular identifiers were incorporated into the prepared TCRbeta library. One entry per CDR3 protein, called by TCRdb with MiXCR from the PCR reads. Found here are 750,000 to 950,000 distinct CDR3 sequences, roughly 15% of them singletons; the top ten hold around 5%. The CDR3 is 14 amino acids. Germline CDR1 reads SGHRS; CDR2 reads YFSETQ. Trimming stripped 4 bases from V and 9 bases from J, with 14 bases between. V usage is TRBV5-1 and J usage is TRBJ1-6; no clear D. The receptor was derived from a male patient between 5 and 17 years old who had a stem cell transplant for acute lymphoblastic leukemia, so the T cells may come from the graft donor. The input for sequencing was PBMCs, mostly from graft donor cells, taken 360 days after TCRalphabeta/CD19-depleted stem cell transplant. In DNA form, the CDR3 reads TGCGCCAGCAGCCTGACGGCAGCGAGTTCACCCCTCCACTTT. As protein: CASSLTAASSPLHF.